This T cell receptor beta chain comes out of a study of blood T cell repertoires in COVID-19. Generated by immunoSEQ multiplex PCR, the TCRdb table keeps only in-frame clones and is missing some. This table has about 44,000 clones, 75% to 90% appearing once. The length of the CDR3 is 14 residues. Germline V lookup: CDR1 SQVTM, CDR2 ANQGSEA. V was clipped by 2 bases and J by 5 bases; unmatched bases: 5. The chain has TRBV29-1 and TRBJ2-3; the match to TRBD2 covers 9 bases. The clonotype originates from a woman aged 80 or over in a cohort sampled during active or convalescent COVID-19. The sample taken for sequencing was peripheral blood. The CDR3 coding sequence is TGCAGCGTTGAATTGCGGGAGGGAAGAGATACGCAGTATTTT. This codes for CSVELREGRDTQYF.